This TCR beta chain was sequenced in a study of blood T cell repertoires in COVID-19. The overall study: T cells, B-cell-depleted T cells, or PBMCs supplied cDNA or gDNA.

The CDR3 length is 15 residues. V shed 3 bases, J shed 5 bases, and the junction held 8 bases outside the gene matches. In germline, CDR1 is GTSNPN, CDR2 SVGIG (reference sequence). Some clones are missing from TCRdb's copy, which holds only in-frame ones; the method was immunoSEQ multiplex PCR. The table has roughly 180,000 clones, approximately 87% seen once. This clonotype was sampled from a woman aged 50 to 60 who had recovered from COVID-19. The material sequenced was PBMCs or T cells enriched from blood (not recorded which). The J gene is TRBJ2-2, the V gene TRBV30; 8 nucleotides line up with TRBD2. CDR3 in amino acids: CAWSLGRVETGELFF. The CDR3 DNA reads as TGTGCCTGGAGCCTCGGGAGGGTTGAGACCGGGGAGCTGTTTTTT.